These 27 T cell receptor beta chains share one sample of origin, sequenced in a study of T cells after somatic rescue of genetic block. Some clones are missing from TCRdb's copy, which holds only in-frame ones; the method was immunoSEQ multiplex PCR. The sample lists over 95,000 clones; about 89% were seen once. The specimen was peripheral blood mononuclear cells (PBMCs). All receptors derive from a woman in her late teens or twenties.

The CDR3 DNA sequence: TGTGCCAGCTCACCCGTGGCGGCGGGTGGAAACACCATATATTTT. Protein sequence: CASSPVAAGGNTIYF. This chain links TRBV18 with TRBJ1-3; D is unresolved. The CDR3 has 15 residues. The V end was cut by 3 bases, the J end by 3 bases, with 12 bases between. The germline CDR1 and CDR2 sequences are KGHSH and LQKENI.

The V and J genes are TRBV5-4 and TRBJ2-7; 8 positions agree with TRBD1. The CDR3 has 15 residues. The junction had 5 bases not matched to a gene; V was cut back by 2 bases and J by 1 base. Germline V gene data show CDR1 as SGHNT and CDR2 as YYREEE (reference sequence). DNA of the CDR3: TGTGCCAGCAGCTTCCTTGGACAGGGTTCCTACGAGCAGTACTTC. It translates to CASSFLGQGSYEQYF.

The chain employs TRBV7-7 and TRBJ2-3; 8 positions agree with TRBD1. The J segment lost 8 bases and the V segment lost 5 bases, leaving 6 bases of the junction unmatched. Germline V gene sequence: CDR1 SSHAT, CDR2 FNYEAQ (reference sequence). The CDR3 runs 13 residues. The CDR3 loop is CASSPGGLGTQYF. DNA of the CDR3: TGTGCCAGCAGCCCAGGGGGCTTGGGTACGCAGTATTTT.

The V gene is TRBV19, the J gene TRBJ2-7; D possibly matches TRBD1 or TRBD2 (5 bases each). Germline lookup yields CDR1 LNHDA and CDR2 SQIVND (reference sequence). The CDR3 runs to 14 residues. V lost 1 base and J lost 5, with 12 bases in between. CDR3 nucleotides: TGTGCCAGTAGTATAGCAGGGTTGAGGGACGAGCAGTACTTC. Protein sequence: CASSIAGLRDEQYF.

V usage is TRBV19 and J usage is TRBJ1-6, with D tentatively TRBD1 (5 bases). The CDR3 has 13 amino acids. V lost 4 bases and J 14 bases, leaving 15 bases between the germline ends. The germline V gene has CDR1 LNHDA and CDR2 SQIVND (reference sequence). The CDR3 loop reads CASSSSGQGALHF. The CDR3 bases are TGTGCCAGTAGTAGTTCAGGGCAAGGGGCCCTCCACTTT.

V is TRBV5-1 and J is TRBJ2-3, with 13 positions matching TRBD2. The CDR3 consists of 16 residues. Per germline, CDR1 SGHRS and CDR2 YFSETQ. V shed 4 bases, J shed 5 bases, and the junction held 7 bases outside the gene matches. The CDR3 reads CASSAGTSGEVDTQYF. The CDR3 nucleotides are TGCGCCAGCAGCGCCGGGACTAGCGGGGAGGTAGATACGCAGTATTTT.

J is TRBJ2-6 and V is TRBV6-5; D unclear. CDR3 length: 15 amino acids. V was cut by 4 bases and J by 2 bases, with 9 bases left in between. CDR1 and CDR2 from the germline V gene are MNHEY and SVGAGI. This CDR3 reads CASSSPVAGANVLTF. The CDR3 nucleotides are TGTGCCAGCAGTTCCCCGGTAGCTGGGGCCAACGTCCTGACTTTC.

The V call is TRBV30, the J call TRBJ2-2; 9 bases are a match to TRBD2. The CDR3 extends over 15 amino acids. V was clipped by 4 bases and J by 1 base; unmatched bases: 4. CDR1 is GTSNPN, CDR2 SVGIG, per germline (reference sequence). The DNA for the CDR3 is TGTGCCTGGAAAACTAGCGGGCAGAACACCGGGGAGCTGTTTTTT. This encodes CAWKTSGQNTGELFF.

J is TRBJ2-3 and V is TRBV6-5; D call uncertain. From germline, CDR1 is MNHEY and CDR2 SVGAGI. V was clipped by 6 bases and J by 5 bases, with 9 bases between them. The CDR3 has 12 amino acids. CDR3 region: CASRAFGDTQYF. Here the CDR3 DNA reads TGTGCCAGCAGGGCATTCGGAGATACGCAGTATTTT.

J is TRBJ2-3 and V is TRBV19; D gene ambiguous. The CDR3 is made up of 13 amino acids. The V gene lost 5 bases and the J gene lost 6 bases, with 12 bases spanning the gap. Germline values: CDR1 LNHDA, CDR2 SQIVND (reference sequence). DNA of the CDR3: TGTGCCAGTAGTCCTAGGCAGGCGGATACGCAGTATTTT. It codes for CASSPRQADTQYF. Full variable domain (remainder filled in from reference TRBV19 and TRBJ2-3): DGGITQSPKYLFRKEGQNVTLSCEQNLNHDAMYWYRQDPGQGLRLIYYSQIVNDFQKGDIAEGYSVSREKKESFPLTVTSAQKNPTAFYLCASSPRQADTQYFGPGTRLTVL.

The chain has TRBV6-5 and TRBJ1-6; D might be TRBD1 (5 bases). The germline gives CDR1 MNHEY, CDR2 SVGAGI. Trimming stripped 0 bases from V and 7 bases from J, with 10 bases between. This CDR3 has 15 amino acids. In DNA, the CDR3 is TGTGCCAGCAGTTACTCCCCGGGGGTGAATTCACCCCTCCACTTT. It is translated as CASSYSPGVNSPLHF.

About this clone: Other DNA sequences in this sample translate to the same CDR3. The rearrangement uses TRBV11-2 and TRBJ1-2; TRBD1 aligns across 10 bases. Trimming took 5 bases from V and 6 from J; bases not matched to a gene: 3. Germline V CDR1 and CDR2: SGHAT, FQNNGV. This CDR3 has 13 residues. CDR3 amino acids: CASSLGTGDGYTF. The CDR3 DNA follows: TGTGCCAGCAGCCTCGGGACAGGGGATGGCTACACCTTC.

Only one count was recorded for this clone. The chain combines TRBV9 with TRBJ2-1; TRBD1 agrees at 10 bases. The germline gives CDR1 SGDLS, CDR2 YYNGEE. V shed 0 bases and J 6 bases; nucleotides not matched to a gene: 9. The CDR3 has 17 amino acids. CDR3 nucleotide sequence: TGTGCCAGCAGCGTAGCTACCGGGACAGGGGCTTCCAATGAGCAGTTCTTC. Residues: CASSVATGTGASNEQFF.

The chain combines TRBV29-1 with TRBJ2-7; D might be TRBD2 (5 bases). Germline V CDR1 and CDR2: SQVTM, ANQGSEA. With 6 bases removed from V and 6 bases from J, the gap between germline ends came to 15 bases. CDR3 length: 12 residues. The CDR3 coding sequence is TGCAGCGTCCTCGGTAGAGAGGGCGAGCAGTACTTC. This gives the protein CSVLGREGEQYF.

The V call is TRBV20-1, the J call TRBJ2-1; D gene unclear. The CDR3 length is 11 residues. Trimming cost V 1 base and J 6 bases, with 4 bases left between them. CDR1 is DFQATT, CDR2 SNEGSKA, per germline (reference sequence). This CDR3 reads CSARVVNEQFF. CDR3 DNA: TGCAGTGCTAGAGTAGTCAATGAGCAGTTCTTC.

V is TRBV14 and J is TRBJ2-5, with D possibly being TRBD1 (5 bases). The CDR3 sequence is 17 residues long. The ends were cut back, 3 bases at V and 3 bases at J, with 20 bases in the middle. CDR1 and CDR2 from the germline V gene are SGHDN and FVKESK. The CDR3 DNA is TGTGCCAGCAGCCATCGAACCCCCATTCAGGGAAAAGAGACCCAGTACTTC. Translating gives CASSHRTPIQGKETQYF.

This chain uses TRBV5-5 with TRBJ2-7; D gene ambiguous. This CDR3 is built from 15 residues. CDR1 and CDR2 (germline): SGHKS, YYEKEE (reference sequence). Trimming left V 1 base short and J 0 bases short, with 11 bases between. The CDR3 nucleotides are TGTGCCAGCAGCTTGTTTCTCCTAAGCTCCTACGAGCAGTACTTC. Translating it yields CASSLFLLSSYEQYF.

This chain connects TRBV28 to TRBJ1-6; a possible D gene is TRBD1 (6 bases). Per the germline V gene, CDR1 is MDHEN and CDR2 is SYDVKM. With 8 bases removed from V and 6 bases from J, the gap between germline ends came to 17 bases. This CDR3 region has 15 residues. The chain's CDR3 is CASHPWTEANSPLHF. Written as DNA, the CDR3 is TGTGCCAGCCACCCTTGGACAGAGGCTAATTCACCCCTCCACTTT.

This clone was counted only a few times. The chain employs TRBV30 and TRBJ1-6; D is uncertain. Germline CDR1 is GTSNPN and CDR2 is SVGIG (reference sequence). V shed 0 bases and J shed 17 bases, with 14 bases lying between them. This CDR3 is built from 12 residues. The chain's CDR3 is CAWSVHGEGIHF. The DNA of the CDR3 is TGTGCCTGGAGTGTACACGGGGAGGGAATCCACTTT. Combining the CDR3 with reference TRBV30 and TRBJ1-6 gives the whole variable domain SQTIHQWPATLVQPVGSPLSLECTVEGTSNPNLYWYRQAAGRGLQLLFYSVGIGQISSEVPQNLSASRPQDRQFILSSKKLLLSDSGFYLCAWSVHGEGIHFGNGTRLTVT.

This sequence joins TRBV7-2 and TRBJ1-1, with D tentatively TRBD1 (6 bases). CDR3 length: 13 amino acids. V lost 5 bases, J lost 10 bases, and 17 bases lay in between. Germline CDR1 is SGHTA and CDR2 is FQGNSA. Here the CDR3 reads CASSAGHPRLAFF. The CDR3 DNA sequence: TGTGCCAGCAGCGCGGGACACCCTCGTCTAGCTTTCTTT.

The chain couples TRBV7-3 to TRBJ2-6, with TRBD1 matching over 8 bases. V dropped 6 bases and J dropped 3; count of bases not matched to a gene: 10. Germline loops: CDR1 SGHTA, CDR2 FQGTGA. The CDR3 loop spans 17 amino acids. CDR3 sequence (DNA): TGTGCCAGCAGACTCAGGGGGCCCACTGGTGGGGCCAACGTCCTGACTTTC. Translation gives CASRLRGPTGGANVLTF.

The chain combines TRBV18 with TRBJ2-7; a weak D match, TRBD1 (7 bases). This CDR3 is built from 14 residues. V lost 6 bases and J 7 bases, leaving 19 bases between the germline ends. The V gene's germline CDR1 is KGHSH and CDR2 LQKENI. The CDR3 reads CASSGTATGGEQYF. The CDR3 DNA follows: TGTGCCAGCTCCGGGACAGCCACCGGAGGGGAGCAGTACTTC. Using reference TRBV18 and TRBJ2-7 for the parts outside the CDR3, the full variable domain is NAGVMQNPRHLVRRRGQEARLRCSPMKGHSHVYWYRQLPEEGLKFMVYLQKENIIDESGMPKERFSAEFPKEGPSILRIQQVVRGDSAAYFCASSGTATGGEQYFGPGTRLTVT.

The chain links TRBV7-2 to TRBJ1-3, with unresolved D. The germline V gene encodes CDR1 SGHTA and CDR2 FQGNSA. Trimming removed 1 base from V and 0 bases from J, with 10 bases in between. The CDR3 contains 16 residues. Here the CDR3 DNA reads TGTGCCAGCAGCTTAGAAAAGGTACTCTCTGGAAACACCATATATTTT. This sequence encodes CASSLEKVLSGNTIYF. The full variable domain, its missing parts supplied by reference TRBV7-2 and TRBJ1-3, is GAGVSQSPSNKVTEKGKDVELRCDPISGHTALYWYRQSLGQGLEFLIYFQGNSAPDKSGLPSDRFSAERTGGSVSTLTIQRTQQEDSAVYLCASSLEKVLSGNTIYFGEGSWLTVV.

The chain has TRBV10-3 and TRBJ1-3; no firm D call. The ends were cut back, 8 bases at V and 4 bases at J, with 6 bases in the middle. This CDR3 is built from 11 residues. Germline-derived CDR1 and CDR2 are ENHRY and SYGVKD. The DNA of the CDR3 is TGTGCCATCTCTCCCGGAAACACCATATATTTT. Protein sequence: CAISPGNTIYF.

The V call is TRBV9, the J call TRBJ1-4; D unresolved. V was trimmed by 0 bases and J by 3 bases, leaving 6 bases between them. Per germline, CDR1 SGDLS and CDR2 YYNGEE. CDR3 length: 14 residues. Written as DNA, the CDR3 is TGTGCCAGCAGCGTAGGGAGAGCTAATGAAAAACTGTTTTTT. This codes for CASSVGRANEKLFF.

This chain connects TRBV5-4 to TRBJ1-1; 7 nucleotides line up with TRBD1. Losses at the gene ends were 7 bases for V and 2 bases for J; bases not matched to a gene: 14. The germline CDR1 and CDR2 sequences are SGHNT and YYREEE (reference sequence). This CDR3 spans 16 amino acids. The CDR3 region has the DNA TGTGCCAGCTCCCTTGGAGCAGGGGGGAGTAACACTGAAGCTTTCTTT. This encodes CASSLGAGGSNTEAFF.

The gene calls are TRBV4-3 and TRBJ2-1; D possibly corresponds to TRBD2 (6 bases). Trimming took off 3 bases at V and 0 bases at J, with 12 bases between the two ends. CDR1 LGHNA and CDR2 YSLEER come from the germline V gene. CDR3 length: 16 amino acids. Here the CDR3 DNA reads TGCGCCAGCAGCCAGGAGGGGTTTAGCTCCTACAATGAGCAGTTCTTC. Translating it yields CASSQEGFSSYNEQFF.